The present T cell receptor (beta chain) was sequenced within a study of T cells in Graves' hyperthyroidism and ophthalmopathy. The overall study: Peripheral blood was acquired at first diagnosis, ahead of any therapy whatsoever.

Fresh 10 ml peripheral blood yielded PBMCs. This CDR3 has 15 amino acids. With V trimmed by 4 bases and J by 3 bases, 5 bases remained unmatched. Looked up from germline, CDR1 is MDHEN and CDR2 is SYDVKM. Study-wide results and limits: In simple terms, a model built on 13 V-J features told ophthalmopathy apart from stable hyperthyroidism. Most clonotypes expanded in thyroid above 0.001 were likewise present in blood.

This clonotype was counted at least ten times. The antigen is unknown. RNA transcripts yielded amplified TCR beta CDR3 regions. RT-PCR in the first round (using the HTBI primer set) targeted the TCR CDR3. Each CDR3 protein gets one entry after TCRdb re-called the multiplex PCR reads with MiXCR. The profile shows more than 500,000 distinct CDR3 sequences, around 16% of them singletons. The chain combines TRBV28 with TRBJ2-3, with 9 nucleotides matching TRBD1. This receptor was obtained from a woman between 25 and 40 years old with Graves' ophthalmopathy. Specimen: blood. The CDR3 spells CASSWGQGETDTQYF. The CDR3 DNA reads as TGTGCCAGCAGTTGGGGACAGGGTGAAACAGATACGCAGTATTTT.